The 28 T cell receptor beta chains below were found in one sample sequenced in a study of blood T cell repertoires in COVID-19. Measured with immunoSEQ multiplex PCR; TCRdb has only the in-frame clones, and not every one. The sample lists hundreds of thousands of clones, roughly four fifths occurring once. Sequenced material: peripheral blood. These receptors came from a woman in her sixties or seventies with acute or convalescent COVID-19.

The chain joins TRBV18 to TRBJ1-2, with 8 bases identical to TRBD1. This CDR3 contains 14 residues. The V gene end was trimmed by 11 bases and the J gene end by 2 bases; junction bases not matched to a gene: 10. Germline V CDR1 and CDR2: KGHSH, LQKENI. The CDR3 sequence is CASTLGQENYGYTF. The CDR3 DNA is TGTGCCTCCACCTTGGGACAGGAAAACTATGGCTACACCTTC. Combining the CDR3 with reference TRBV18 and TRBJ1-2 gives the whole variable domain NAGVMQNPRHLVRRRGQEARLRCSPMKGHSHVYWYRQLPEEGLKFMVYLQKENIIDESGMPKERFSAEFPKEGPSILRIQQVVRGDSAAYFCASTLGQENYGYTFGSGTRLTVV.

This rearrangement joins TRBV2 to TRBJ1-1; D uncertain. CDR1 is SNHLY and CDR2 is FYNNEI in the germline V gene. The ends were cut back, 4 bases at V and 2 bases at J, with 8 bases in the middle. This CDR3 spans 13 amino acids. CDR3 sequence: CASSGSVNTEAFF. CDR3 DNA sequence: TGTGCCAGCAGTGGTTCAGTTAACACTGAAGCTTTCTTT.

This clone was detected only a few times. This chain uses TRBV2 with TRBJ1-2; 10 bases line up with TRBD1. CDR1 and CDR2 (germline): SNHLY, FYNNEI. With V trimmed by 5 bases and J by 11 bases, 8 bases remained unmatched. This CDR3 is 13 amino acids long. CDR3 in DNA: TGTGCCAGCAGTTACCGGGACAGGGGTGGTTACACCTTC. It encodes CASSYRDRGGYTF. The variable domain in full, with the rest retrieved from reference TRBV2 and TRBJ1-2, is EPEVTQTPSHQVTQMGQEVILRCVPISNHLYFYWYRQILGQKVEFLVSFYNNEISEKSEIFDDQFSVERPDGSNFTLKIRSTKLEDSAMYFCASSYRDRGGYTFGSGTRLTVV.

J is TRBJ1-2 and V is TRBV30; the D is unclear. The CDR3 sequence is 13 residues long. CDR1 and CDR2 from the germline V gene are GTSNPN and SVGIG (reference sequence). With 4 bases removed from V and 6 bases from J, the gap between germline ends came to 15 bases. CDR3 amino acids: CAWNEPGGNGYTF. The DNA of the CDR3 is TGTGCCTGGAACGAACCTGGAGGGAATGGCTACACCTTC.

This sequence joins TRBV6-2 or TRBV6-3 and TRBJ1-6; 7 bases align to TRBD1. Germline CDR1 MNHEY, CDR2 SVGEGT. The length of the CDR3 is 15 residues. The V gene end was trimmed by 5 bases and the J gene end by 6 bases; junction bases not matched to a gene: 7. For the CDR3, the DNA is TGTGCCAGCAGTGCCAGACAGGGACGTAATTCACCCCTCCACTTT. This gives the protein CASSARQGRNSPLHF.

This chain joins TRBV24-1 and TRBJ2-1, with 8 bases aligning to TRBD2. Trimming cost V 1 base and J 0 bases; bases outside gene matches: 7. This CDR3 has 18 amino acids. CDR1 and CDR2 from the germline V gene are KGHDR and SFDVKD. CDR3 in DNA: TGTGCCACCAGTGATTTAGGCGGGGGGCTCTCCTCCTACAATGAGCAGTTCTTC. Protein: CATSDLGGGLSSYNEQFF.

The chain carries TRBV6-5 and TRBJ1-1; D call uncertain. Germline assignment: CDR1 MNHEY and CDR2 SVGAGI. The V end was cut by 6 bases, the J end by 0 bases, with 14 bases between. The CDR3 covers 15 residues. This CDR3 reads CASSSRRRVNTEAFF. CDR3 sequence (DNA): TGTGCCAGCAGCTCGAGGAGACGGGTGAACACTGAAGCTTTCTTT.

This clone has only one observation. This chain joins TRBV3-1 (or the pseudogene TRBV3-2) and TRBJ1-2; 11 nucleotides match TRBD1. The germline V gene encodes CDR1 LGHDT and CDR2 YNNKEL (reference sequence). V lost 3 bases, J lost 8 bases, and 8 bases stayed unmatched. The CDR3 length is 15 residues. The CDR3 sequence is CASSQRTGGVGGYTF. In DNA, the CDR3 is TGTGCCAGCAGCCAGAGGACAGGGGGCGTCGGGGGCTACACCTTC.

The rearrangement uses TRBV6-5 and TRBJ2-1; TRBD1 might be the D (6 bases). The CDR3 is made up of 13 amino acids. Looked up from germline, CDR1 is MNHEY and CDR2 is SVGAGI. Trimming removed 0 bases at V and 12 bases at J, with 12 bases between. In DNA form, the CDR3 reads TGTGCCAGCAGTTACTCAATCGGACAGAGGCAGTTCTTC. Amino acid sequence: CASSYSIGQRQFF.

The CDR3 here is CASSIGTSGGAQETQYF. The CDR3 DNA reads as TGTGCCAGTAGTATAGGGACTAGCGGGGGGGCCCAAGAGACCCAGTACTTC. The chain combines TRBV19 with TRBJ2-5, with 15 bases matching TRBD2. This CDR3 comprises 17 residues. Germline lookup yields CDR1 LNHDA and CDR2 SQIVND (reference sequence). The ends lost 1 base at V and 1 base at J; junction bases unmatched: 1.

The chain carries TRBV30 and TRBJ1-6; TRBD1 is a possible D gene (6 bases). CDR1 and CDR2 (germline): GTSNPN, SVGIG (reference sequence). This CDR3 spans 14 amino acids. V lost 7 bases, J lost 2 bases, and 12 bases lay in between. Here the CDR3 reads CASPQGPYNSPLHF. The CDR3, as DNA: TGTGCCTCCCCACAGGGACCCTATAATTCACCCCTCCACTTT.

The chain employs TRBV28 and TRBJ2-3, with a weak D call TRBD2 (7 bases). Between the trimmed V and J ends, which lost 7 bases and 4 bases, there was a span of 15 bases. Germline assignment: CDR1 MDHEN and CDR2 SYDVKM. The CDR3 covers 14 residues. CDR3 coding DNA: TGTGCCAGCACTCTCGTAGGGGGGGCAGATACGCAGTATTTT. Encoded protein: CASTLVGGADTQYF.

The chain carries TRBV7-9 and TRBJ2-1; 11 bases align to TRBD1. Trimming took 3 bases from V and 8 from J; bases not matched to a gene: 12. CDR3 length: 17 amino acids. The germline CDR1 and CDR2 sequences are SEHNR and FQNEAQ (reference sequence). Here the CDR3 DNA reads TGTGCCAGCAGCTTCCCTTGGGGACAGGGGGATATCGATGAGCAGTTCTTC. Its protein is CASSFPWGQGDIDEQFF.

The chain uses TRBV4-3 and TRBJ2-7; no clear D gene. The CDR3 contains 12 residues. Germline CDR1 reads LGHNA; CDR2 reads YSLEER. Trimming shortened V by 2 bases and J by 4 bases, and 6 bases separated the two germline ends. The CDR3 spells CASSQTEYEQYF. The CDR3 nucleotides are TGCGCCAGCAGCCAAACCGAGTACGAGCAGTACTTC.

The chain links TRBV15 to TRBJ2-7, with D possibly matching TRBD1 (6 bases). Per germline, CDR1 LNHNV and CDR2 YYDKDF (reference sequence). The V gene lost 0 bases and the J gene lost 2 bases, with 8 bases spanning the gap. CDR3 size: 14 residues. This chain's CDR3 is CATSRDAGAYEQYF. The CDR3 DNA follows: TGTGCCACCAGCAGAGACGCAGGGGCCTACGAGCAGTACTTC.

The rearrangement joins TRBV2 to TRBJ1-5; TRBD1 is a possible D gene (5 bases). V shed 4 bases and J shed 4 bases, with 11 bases lying between them. This CDR3 contains 14 residues. The germline CDR1 and CDR2 sequences are SNHLY and FYNNEI. CDR3 region: CASSVSGFNQPQHF. DNA of the CDR3: TGTGCCAGCAGTGTATCAGGGTTTAATCAGCCCCAGCATTTT.

The gene calls are TRBV27 and TRBJ1-2, with a weak D call TRBD1 (6 bases). In germline, CDR1 is MNHEY, CDR2 SMNVEV (reference sequence). V gave up 5 bases and J gave up 8 bases, with 21 bases separating them. This CDR3 is built from 15 residues. This CDR3 is CASSERDIPLGGYTF. CDR3 DNA: TGTGCCAGCAGTGAGCGGGACATCCCTTTGGGGGGCTACACCTTC.

The J gene is TRBJ1-1, the V gene TRBV24-1; possibly TRBD1 for D (5 bases). The CDR3 runs to 13 residues. CDR1 is KGHDR and CDR2 is SFDVKD in the germline V gene. V was pared by 2 bases and J by 4 bases, with 7 bases between. In DNA form, the CDR3 reads TGTGCCACCAGTGATTCAGGGTCCACTGAAGCTTTCTTT. Translating gives CATSDSGSTEAFF.

The count of this clone is one. The chain links TRBV15 to TRBJ1-5; D unclear. The CDR3 consists of 13 residues. CDR1 LNHNV and CDR2 YYDKDF come from the germline V gene (reference sequence). Trimming removed 7 bases at V and 8 bases at J, with 15 bases between. CDR3 in amino acids: CATNNGGIEPQHF. The CDR3, as DNA: TGTGCCACCAACAATGGAGGTATTGAGCCCCAGCATTTT.

The count of this clone is one. The chain links TRBV30 to TRBJ1-6, with 7 bases that match TRBD1. The CDR3 covers 14 residues. V shed 2 bases, J shed 6 bases, and the junction held 4 bases outside the gene matches. Looked up from germline, CDR1 is GTSNPN and CDR2 is SVGIG (reference sequence). CDR3 region: CAWSSGTVNSPLHF. CDR3 sequence (DNA): TGTGCCTGGAGTTCCGGGACAGTTAATTCACCCCTCCACTTT. Drawing the rest from reference TRBV30 and TRBJ1-6, the complete variable domain is SQTIHQWPATLVQPVGSPLSLECTVEGTSNPNLYWYRQAAGRGLQLLFYSVGIGQISSEVPQNLSASRPQDRQFILSSKKLLLSDSGFYLCAWSSGTVNSPLHFGNGTRLTVT.

The chain recombines TRBV9 with TRBJ2-2; 7 nucleotides align to TRBD1. Looked up from germline, CDR1 is SGDLS and CDR2 is YYNGEE. The CDR3 loop spans 13 amino acids. V lost 7 bases, J lost 1 base, and 1 base stayed unmatched. The chain's CDR3 is CASRQGNTGELFF. In DNA, the CDR3 is TGTGCCAGCCGACAGGGGAACACCGGGGAGCTGTTTTTT.

This clone was recorded only once. This chain connects TRBV12-3 or TRBV12-4 to TRBJ1-2; D remains ambiguous. V lost 3 bases and J lost 6, with 8 bases in between. This CDR3 region has 12 residues. CDR3 sequence reads: CASSLQIHGYTF. The CDR3 nucleotides are TGTGCCAGCAGTTTGCAGATCCATGGCTACACCTTC.

This clone was observed once. The rearrangement joins TRBV3-1 (or the pseudogene TRBV3-2) to TRBJ1-1; D gene unclear. The CDR3 extends over 14 amino acids. Looked up from germline, CDR1 is LGHDT and CDR2 is YNNKEL (reference sequence). Trimming shortened V by 1 base and J by 3 bases, and 9 bases separated the two germline ends. CDR3 in DNA: TGTGCCAGCAGCCAAGCCTTCGAGGACACTGAAGCTTTCTTT. It yields the protein CASSQAFEDTEAFF.

This sequence joins TRBV19 and TRBJ1-2; D not certain. The CDR3 runs to 14 residues. CDR1 and CDR2 (germline): LNHDA, SQIVND (reference sequence). Trimming removed 7 bases from V and 3 bases from J, with 15 bases in between. CDR3 nucleotides: TGTGCCAGTAAGTCGGGAGGGAATTACTATGGCTACACCTTC. Protein: CASKSGGNYYGYTF.

V is TRBV2 and J is TRBJ2-7; D is unresolved. V shed 7 bases and J shed 3 bases, with 13 bases lying between them. CDR1 and CDR2 (germline): SNHLY, FYNNEI. This CDR3 has 13 amino acids. The CDR3 protein is CASTFTGVYEQYF. The DNA of the CDR3 is TGTGCCAGCACCTTCACCGGTGTCTACGAGCAGTACTTC.

This chain connects TRBV3-1 (or the pseudogene TRBV3-2) to TRBJ1-2, with D perhaps matching TRBD1 (5 bases). V dropped 0 bases and J dropped 8 bases, with 16 bases sitting between them. The CDR3 is 15 amino acids. Germline V gene data show CDR1 as LGHDT and CDR2 as YNNKEL (reference sequence). CDR3 coding DNA: TGTGCCAGCAGCCAAGAGGGGGGATGGGCATCAGGCTACACCTTC. Translated, it gives CASSQEGGWASGYTF.

The V gene is TRBV7-2, the J gene TRBJ1-2; D is perhaps TRBD1 (6 bases). The CDR3 covers 15 residues. Trimming took off 5 bases at V and 0 bases at J, with 13 bases between the two ends. Germline CDR1 and CDR2: SGHTA and FQGNSA. The DNA for the CDR3 is TGTGCCAGCAGCCCGACGAGGACAGCTAACTATGGCTACACCTTC. Its protein is CASSPTRTANYGYTF. The full variable domain, rest sourced from reference TRBV7-2 and TRBJ1-2, is GAGVSQSPSNKVTEKGKDVELRCDPISGHTALYWYRQSLGQGLEFLIYFQGNSAPDKSGLPSDRFSAERTGGSVSTLTIQRTQQEDSAVYLCASSPTRTANYGYTFGSGTRLTVV.

This clone was seen once. This sequence joins TRBV28 and TRBJ1-3, with D tentatively TRBD1 (6 bases). The V and J ends lost 3 bases and 4 bases respectively, with 16 bases between them. CDR1 MDHEN and CDR2 SYDVKM come from the germline V gene. This CDR3 contains 16 residues. CDR3 nucleotides: TGTGCCAGCAGTTTTAGTGGCAGGGGCGCGGGAAACACCATATATTTT. Its protein product is CASSFSGRGAGNTIYF.